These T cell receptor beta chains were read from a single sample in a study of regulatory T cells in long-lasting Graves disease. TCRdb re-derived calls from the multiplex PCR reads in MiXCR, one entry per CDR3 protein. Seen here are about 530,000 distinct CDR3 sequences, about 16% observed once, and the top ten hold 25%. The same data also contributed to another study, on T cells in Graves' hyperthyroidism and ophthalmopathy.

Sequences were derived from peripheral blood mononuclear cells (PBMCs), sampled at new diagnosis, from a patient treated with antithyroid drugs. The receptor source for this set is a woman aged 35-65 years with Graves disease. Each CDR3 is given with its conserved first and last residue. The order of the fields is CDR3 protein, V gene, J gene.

cdr3_aa: CAIAEERAGGMYNEQFF; v_call: TRBV10-3; j_call: TRBJ2-1
cdr3_aa: CASSLANLNTEAFF; v_call: TRBV27; j_call: TRBJ1-1
cdr3_aa: CAWKAGTGSNQPQHF; v_call: TRBV30; j_call: TRBJ1-5
cdr3_aa: CASSHQGSYEQYF; v_call: TRBV3-1; j_call: TRBJ2-7
cdr3_aa: CASSQVSGGTEAFF; v_call: TRBV3-1; j_call: TRBJ1-1
cdr3_aa: CASSSSRVLAGGPRGTGELFF; v_call: TRBV7-9; j_call: TRBJ2-2
cdr3_aa: CASMWGMGDYEQYF; v_call: TRBV27; j_call: TRBJ2-7
cdr3_aa: CASSFRAGYGYTF; v_call: TRBV19; j_call: TRBJ1-2
cdr3_aa: CSVGLGNNEQFF; v_call: TRBV29-1; j_call: TRBJ2-1
cdr3_aa: CASSIWGQGPDNEQFF; v_call: TRBV19; j_call: TRBJ2-1
cdr3_aa: CAWRPDLLYEQYF; v_call: TRBV30; j_call: TRBJ2-7
cdr3_aa: CASSPAGGGVNQPQHF; v_call: TRBV12-3/TRBV12-4; j_call: TRBJ1-5
cdr3_aa: CASSLFPLAGGERYEQFF; v_call: TRBV7-6; j_call: TRBJ2-1
cdr3_aa: CASSSSTGVINQPQHF; v_call: TRBV18; j_call: TRBJ1-5
cdr3_aa: CASSLLGGAEAFF; v_call: TRBV27; j_call: TRBJ1-1
cdr3_aa: CASSLPGGTNEKLFF; v_call: TRBV4-1; j_call: TRBJ1-4
cdr3_aa: CASSERFGLLSYEQYF; v_call: TRBV9; j_call: TRBJ2-7
cdr3_aa: CASGSRTGVNSNQPQHF; v_call: TRBV12-5; j_call: TRBJ1-5
cdr3_aa: CASSSYSVPGPGNTIYF; v_call: TRBV6-5; j_call: TRBJ1-3
cdr3_aa: CASSLGAGTNEQFF; v_call: TRBV11-2; j_call: TRBJ2-1
cdr3_aa: CASSLGPGTGNGYTF; v_call: TRBV27; j_call: TRBJ1-2
cdr3_aa: CASSQGGNPHKGQFF; v_call: TRBV7-9; j_call: TRBJ2-1
cdr3_aa: CASSLRAGWDTEAFF; v_call: TRBV5-1; j_call: TRBJ1-1
cdr3_aa: CASSIVSHRRNGNTIYF; v_call: TRBV19; j_call: TRBJ1-3
cdr3_aa: CASSESSGGAYTGELFF; v_call: TRBV5-1; j_call: TRBJ2-2
cdr3_aa: CASTATDSYEQYF; v_call: TRBV28; j_call: TRBJ2-7
cdr3_aa: CASSYSMGQGRTEAFF; v_call: TRBV6-5; j_call: TRBJ1-1
cdr3_aa: CASSWGAGPNQPQHF; v_call: TRBV6-5; j_call: TRBJ1-5
cdr3_aa: CASRSQELSTDTQYF; v_call: TRBV5-1; j_call: TRBJ2-3
cdr3_aa: CASSLGAAGLYGYTF; v_call: TRBV5-5; j_call: TRBJ1-2
cdr3_aa: CASSLGGEKKLFF; v_call: TRBV12-3/TRBV12-4; j_call: TRBJ1-4
cdr3_aa: CASSFYPDRVNYGYTF; v_call: TRBV27; j_call: TRBJ1-2
cdr3_aa: CASSGGEGGTEAFF; v_call: TRBV2; j_call: TRBJ1-1
cdr3_aa: CASSLASGGPYEQYF; v_call: TRBV5-6; j_call: TRBJ2-7
cdr3_aa: CASSLTRDTQYF; v_call: TRBV3-1; j_call: TRBJ2-3
cdr3_aa: CASSLRGRTLASNMNTEAFF; v_call: TRBV7-3; j_call: TRBJ1-1
cdr3_aa: CASGYGQGRGDTQYF; v_call: TRBV6-1; j_call: TRBJ2-3
cdr3_aa: CASGQSGTQETQYF; v_call: TRBV6-2/TRBV6-3; j_call: TRBJ2-5
cdr3_aa: CSVVGGPYEQYF; v_call: TRBV29-1; j_call: TRBJ2-7
cdr3_aa: CASSLSRDDEQYF; v_call: TRBV7-3; j_call: TRBJ2-7
cdr3_aa: CASSWRSGGASYNEQFF; v_call: TRBV13; j_call: TRBJ2-1
cdr3_aa: CASGLDRGNQPQHF; v_call: TRBV12-5; j_call: TRBJ1-5
cdr3_aa: CASSSGVSGQPQHF; v_call: TRBV7-2; j_call: TRBJ1-5
cdr3_aa: CAIRGQGGPPQYF; v_call: TRBV10-3; j_call: TRBJ2-3